One TCR beta chain is described in this entry. This sample stems from a study of blood T cell repertoires in COVID-19. Study summary: Samples taken during acute and convalescent COVID-19 were collected in the United States, Italy and Spain. T cells, B-cell-depleted T cells, or PBMCs provided the cDNA or gDNA that served as material.

CDR3 length equals 15 residues. The germline V gene has CDR1 SGHTA and CDR2 FQGNSA. V lost 7 bases and J 1 base, leaving 16 bases between the germline ends. Original handling: Reference gene primer amplification in the assay estimated nucleated cell counts. Libraries were prepared by immunoSEQ multiplex PCR; TCRdb keeps only in-frame clonotypes and omits some of them. From that table come the V and J calls and clone size; the DNA was used to work out D and trimming. The sample shows tens of thousands of clones, about 83% of them seen only once. Enrolled during active infection, Seattle patients were then followed longitudinally.

Input material: peripheral blood. The chain couples TRBV7-2 to TRBJ1-1; D is perhaps TRBD1 (5 bases). This TCR came from a man between 45 and 60 years old with COVID-19, enrolled during active disease. The CDR3: CASTIKGAGNTEAFF. The CDR3 DNA reads as TGTGCCAGCACCATTAAAGGGGCCGGGAACACTGAAGCTTTCTTT.